The 21 T cell receptor beta chains below all came from one sample that was sequenced in a study of cytomegalovirus exposure and HLA in healthy donors. This PCR relied on a set of 60 Vbeta primers and 13 Jbeta primers. Assay used: immunoSEQ multiplex PCR; TCRdb lists only in-frame clones, some missing. The repertoire consists of roughly 110,000 clones, with approximately 82% occurring once and the leading ten covering about 2.3%. The sequenced material came from PBMCs. The source is a man aged 35 to 55 in good health and CMV-seronegative.

This chain connects TRBV7-6 to TRBJ1-4, with 7 bases fitting TRBD1. Losses at the gene ends were 6 bases for V and 7 bases for J; bases not matched to a gene: 5. Germline V gene sequence: CDR1 SGHVS, CDR2 FNYEAQ. The CDR3 is 13 residues long. CDR3 residues: CASSQGGGEKLFF. In DNA form, the CDR3 reads TGTGCCAGCAGTCAGGGGGGAGGTGAAAAACTGTTTTTT.

This clone was seen more than once but under ten times. A junction boundary mismatches the germline segment, possibly from a read error. This sequence joins TRBV27 and TRBJ2-7; 7 bases align to TRBD1. CDR3 size: 11 residues. From germline, CDR1 is MNHEY and CDR2 SMNVEV (reference sequence). In DNA, the CDR3 is TGTGCCAGCAGTCCTGGACAGGTTGAGGGCTTC. Encoded protein: CASSPGQVEGF.

As to this clone: Germline and junction disagree at one end, which may indicate a read error. The V call is TRBV9, the J call TRBJ2-2; weak D call: TRBD2 (5 bases). This CDR3 has 14 amino acids. Germline CDR1 and CDR2: SGDLS and YYNGEE. In DNA, the CDR3 is TGTGCCAGCAGCGTAGATGGGAACACCGGGGAGCTGTCTTTT. It encodes CASSVDGNTGELSF.

The rearrangement uses TRBV19 and TRBJ2-5; tentatively, D is TRBD1 (5 bases). The CDR3 has 14 residues. The V gene lost 7 bases and the J gene lost 5 bases, with 17 bases spanning the gap. Germline V gene sequence: CDR1 LNHDA, CDR2 SQIVND (reference sequence). The CDR3 bases are TGTGCCAGTACTACAGTAGCTGGGGCGGAGACCCAGTACTTC. The encoded protein is CASTTVAGAETQYF. Looking up the rest from reference TRBV19 and TRBJ2-5 gives the full variable domain: DGGITQSPKYLFRKEGQNVTLSCEQNLNHDAMYWYRQDPGQGLRLIYYSQIVNDFQKGDIAEGYSVSREKKESFPLTVTSAQKNPTAFYLCASTTVAGAETQYFGPGTRLLVL.

The CDR3 DNA reads TGTGCCAGCAGTGATCTCGGGGTGGGTGCCCAGTACTTC. It yields the protein CASSDLGVGAQYF. The chain carries TRBV6-1 and TRBJ2-5; D is perhaps TRBD2 (5 bases). Trimming took off 3 bases at V and 9 bases at J, with 14 bases between the two ends. This CDR3 has 13 amino acids. Germline lookup yields CDR1 MNHNS and CDR2 SASEGT.

The chain employs TRBV21-1 and TRBJ2-3; the D segment call TRBD1 is taken from the table without a DNA check. TRBV21-1 is a pseudogene segment. The CDR3 runs 18 residues. CDR3: CASSKESRTGGSTDTQYF. Written as DNA, the CDR3 is TGTGCCAGCAGCAAAGAGTCGAGGACAGGAGGGAGCACAGATACGCAGTATTTT.

This sequence joins TRBV18 and TRBJ1-1, with 8 positions matching TRBD1. The CDR3 totals 14 residues. Germline CDR1 reads KGHSH; CDR2 reads LQKENI. V dropped 2 bases and J dropped 4; count of bases not matched to a gene: 3. The CDR3 region is CASSPEGQVTEAFF. DNA of the CDR3: TGTGCCAGCTCACCAGAGGGACAGGTCACTGAAGCTTTCTTT.

The chain couples TRBV15 to TRBJ1-1; 8 bases match TRBD1. The V segment lost 4 bases and the J segment 4 bases; nucleotides outside the gene matches: 8. The CDR3 covers 15 residues. CDR1 and CDR2 from the germline V gene are LNHNV and YYDKDF (reference sequence). The CDR3 protein is CATSKPQGASTEAFF. The CDR3 DNA sequence: TGTGCCACCAGCAAGCCCCAGGGGGCGAGCACTGAAGCTTTCTTT.

The chain uses TRBV6-5 and TRBJ2-1; 7 positions match TRBD1. The CDR3 extends over 15 amino acids. Germline assignment: CDR1 MNHEY and CDR2 SVGAGI. The J segment lost 3 bases and the V segment lost 6 bases, leaving 8 bases of the junction unmatched. The CDR3 coding sequence is TGTGCCAGCAGACCCCGGGACAGCGACTACAATGAGCAGTTCTTC. Protein: CASRPRDSDYNEQFF.

The chain combines TRBV6-6 with TRBJ1-2; the match to TRBD1 covers 10 bases. This CDR3 has 15 amino acids. V shed 6 bases, J shed 5 bases, and the junction held 9 bases outside the gene matches. From germline, CDR1 is MNHNY and CDR2 SVGAGI (reference sequence). The CDR3 coding sequence is TGTGCCAGCAGAGCCGGGACAGGGGATGCGTATGGCTACACCTTC. Protein product: CASRAGTGDAYGYTF.

The V and J genes are TRBV4-1 and TRBJ1-3; 10 nucleotides agree with TRBD1. Germline V gene lookup returns CDR1 MGHRA and CDR2 YSYEKL. The J segment lost 4 bases and the V segment lost 3 bases, leaving 6 bases of the junction unmatched. CDR3 length: 16 amino acids. The CDR3 DNA is TGCGCCAGCAGCCATGGACAGGGGGTTCAAGGAAACACCATATATTTT. Protein sequence: CASSHGQGVQGNTIYF.

This chain links TRBV11-2 with TRBJ2-5, with D uncertain. The ends were cut back, 5 bases at V and 0 bases at J, with 10 bases in the middle. The CDR3 runs to 14 residues. Germline V gives CDR1 SGHAT, CDR2 FQNNGV. CDR3 bases: TGTGCCAGCAGCACCTCTAGTAACCAAGAGACCCAGTACTTC. Protein: CASSTSSNQETQYF.

V usage is TRBV5-6 and J usage is TRBJ2-3; D perhaps matches TRBD1 (5 bases). Per germline, CDR1 SGHDT and CDR2 YYEEEE. Deletions cut 0 bases from V and 2 bases from J, with 10 bases between. The CDR3 is 15 residues long. The CDR3 sequence: CASSLGGGFTDTQYF. The CDR3 DNA reads TGTGCCAGCAGCTTGGGGGGCGGTTTCACAGATACGCAGTATTTT.

The chain employs TRBV11-2 and TRBJ1-2; D gene uncertain. Trimming removed 5 bases at V and 4 bases at J, with 5 bases between. This CDR3 spans 11 amino acids. The V gene's germline CDR1 is SGHAT and CDR2 FQNNGV. The CDR3 coding sequence is TGTGCCAGCAGCCCGAGCTATGGCTACACCTTC. It codes for CASSPSYGYTF. The full variable domain, rest sourced from reference TRBV11-2 and TRBJ1-2, is EAGVAQSPRYKIIEKRQSVAFWCNPISGHATLYWYQQILGQGPKLLIQFQNNGVVDDSQLPKDRFSAERLKGVDSTLKIQPAKLEDSAVYLCASSPSYGYTFGSGTRLTVV.

This clone was seen only a few times. The J gene is TRBJ1-2, the V gene TRBV7-9; D might be TRBD1 (5 bases). The CDR3 spans 14 residues. The V gene lost 5 bases and the J gene lost 2 bases, with 12 bases spanning the gap. In germline, CDR1 is SEHNR, CDR2 FQNEAQ (reference sequence). The DNA for the CDR3 is TGTGCCAGCAGCCGGGGGGGTGCCAACTATGGCTACACCTTC. Translation gives CASSRGGANYGYTF.

This chain uses TRBV5-1 with TRBJ1-1, with D perhaps matching TRBD1 (6 bases). V lost 6 bases and J 3 bases, leaving 12 bases between the germline ends. CDR3 size: 13 residues. Per germline, CDR1 SGHRS and CDR2 YFSETQ. The CDR3: CASNRDIDTEAFF. CDR3 nucleotides: TGCGCCAGCAATAGGGACATAGACACTGAAGCTTTCTTT.

The chain combines TRBV10-3 with TRBJ2-7, with D tentatively TRBD1 (6 bases). The germline CDR1 and CDR2 sequences are ENHRY and SYGVKD. Trimming took off 6 bases at V and 2 bases at J, with 11 bases between the two ends. There are 13 residues in the CDR3. DNA of the CDR3: TGTGCCATCAGCGGGACACCTACCTACGAGCAGTACTTC. This encodes CAISGTPTYEQYF.

This chain uses TRBV7-8 with TRBJ2-2; possible D gene TRBD2, 5 bases. CDR1 and CDR2 (germline): SGHVS, FQNEAQ. The V and J ends lost 4 bases and 6 bases respectively, with 9 bases between them. The CDR3 runs 13 residues. Written as DNA, the CDR3 is TGTGCCAGCAGCTCATGGGAGTCCGGGGAGCTGTTTTTT. Its translation: CASSSWESGELFF.

This clone is a singleton in its sample. The chain carries TRBV6-4 and TRBJ2-7; the D is unclear. The CDR3 is made up of 10 amino acids. V lost 6 bases and J lost 9, with 9 bases in between. The germline V gene has CDR1 MRHNA and CDR2 SNTAGT. CDR3 bases: TGTGCCAGCAGACCCGCCGGGCAGTACTTC. It translates to CASRPAGQYF.

The CDR3 DNA reads TGTGCCAGCCACGCCCGGGACAGACGCACAGATACGCAGTATTTT. As protein: CASHARDRRTDTQYF. The rearrangement uses TRBV19 and TRBJ2-3; 7 nucleotides match TRBD1. This CDR3 is built from 15 residues. Germline CDR1 and CDR2: LNHDA and SQIVND (reference sequence). Trimming took 9 bases from V and 1 from J; bases not matched to a gene: 10.

This clone was observed a handful of times. V and J are TRBV11-2 and TRBJ2-5; TRBD1 agrees at 10 bases. V trimming: 3 bases; J trimming: 5 bases; junction bases outside the gene matches: 6. Germline V gives CDR1 SGHAT, CDR2 FQNNGV. The CDR3 contains 15 residues. CDR3 sequence reads: CASSFSGTGVETQYF. CDR3 nucleotide sequence: TGTGCCAGCAGCTTCTCCGGGACAGGGGTCGAGACCCAGTACTTC. Together with reference TRBV11-2 and TRBJ2-5, the CDR3 gives the full variable domain: EAGVAQSPRYKIIEKRQSVAFWCNPISGHATLYWYQQILGQGPKLLIQFQNNGVVDDSQLPKDRFSAERLKGVDSTLKIQPAKLEDSAVYLCASSFSGTGVETQYFGPGTRLLVL.